These T cell receptor beta chains were read from a single sample in a study of shared clonotypes between healthy human individuals. TCRdb's table, derived via immunoSEQ multiplex PCR, lists solely in-frame clones and lacks some. The data contain 2 million to 3 million clones, approximately 93% of them seen just once; the ten biggest clones take up 0.35% to 0.45%. Sequencing was performed on naive CD4+ T cells from PBMCs. These receptors were obtained from a man between 18 and 35 years old in good health. Some clones in this sample may be carry-over from other donors' samples. Both conserved end residues are part of each CDR3. A D gene is named only where the DNA matches it firmly. Clone size, where shown, is once, few, many, or a class for clones that have expanded.

size	V	J	D	DNA	CDR3
once	TRBV6-5	TRBJ1-3	.	TGTGCCAGCAGTTACTCGGGGGGGAACTCTGGAAACACCATATATTTT	CASSYSGGNSGNTIYF
.	TRBV6-1	TRBJ1-1	.	TGTGCCAGCAGTGAAGGGGGGGTGAACACTGAAGCTTTCTTT	CASSEGGVNTEAFF
.	TRBV28	TRBJ1-2	TRBD1	TGTGCCAGCAGTTCCGGGACAGCCCTCTATGGCTACACCTTC	CASSSGTALYGYTF
.	TRBV7-2	TRBJ2-5	.	TGTGCCAGCAGCTCCCCGGGGGAGACCCAGTACTTC	CASSSPGETQYF
.	TRBV11-1	TRBJ2-3	TRBD2	TGTGCCAGCAGTACCGGGACTAGCGGGTCGAATACGCAGTATTTT	CASSTGTSGSNTQYF
.	TRBV11-2	TRBJ2-4	TRBD1	TGTGCCAGCAGCCAGAACCCATGGGACAGGCAAAACAAAAACATTCAGTACTTC	CASSQNPWDRQNKNIQYF
.	TRBV2	TRBJ1-2	.	TGTGCCAGCAGTGAAGCGCGTTGGGGATATGGCTACACCTTC	CASSEARWGYGYTF
.	TRBV28	TRBJ2-3	.	TGTGCCAGCAGTTCAGCTACAGATACGCAGTATTTT	CASSSATDTQYF
.	TRBV2	TRBJ1-4	TRBD1	TGTGCCAGCAGTCCACTAATGGGACAGAATAATGAAAAACTGTTTTTT	CASSPLMGQNNEKLFF
.	TRBV5-1	TRBJ1-1	.	TGCGCCAGCAGCCCCCCCGAGGGCGGCACTGAAGCTTTCTTT	CASSPPEGGTEAFF
.	TRBV4-3	TRBJ1-3	.	TGCGCCAGCAGGGGCAGCGGCTCTGGAAACACCATATATTTT	CASRGSGSGNTIYF
.	TRBV29-1	TRBJ2-5	.	TGCAGCGTTGAAAGGATATACAGAAGCCAAGAGACCCAGTACTTC	CSVERIYRSQETQYF
.	TRBV5-1	TRBJ2-5	.	TGCGCCAGCAGCGACGGCCTAACCCAAGAGACCCAGTACTTC	CASSDGLTQETQYF
.	TRBV21-1	TRBJ1-5	.	TGTGCCAGCAGCGGCCGGGACAGGGGTTTTAAAGCCCAGCATTTT	CASSGRDRGFKAQHF
.	TRBV18	TRBJ2-3	TRBD2	TGTGCCAGCTCACCTCTTCCTAGCGGGCCTGTGGCGGATACGCAGTATTTT	CASSPLPSGPVADTQYF